This passage covers 2 T cell receptor beta chains from one sample sequenced in a study of post-analysis software for immune sequencing data. Study outcomes and limitations: The study found TRBV5-6, TRBV5-1 and TRBV20-1 among about 5 TRBV segments more frequent in patients than controls.

For these TCRs, the target antigens are not known. Carried by the TCR beta cDNA libraries were unique molecular identifiers. TCRdb reanalysed the PCR reads using MiXCR and keeps one entry per CDR3 protein. This table holds 430,000 or so distinct CDR3 sequences, 30% to 45% found once. The material sequenced was blood. These receptors were collected from a girl aged 2 to 9 with multiple sclerosis.

V usage is TRBV6-5 and J usage is TRBJ1-2, with D possibly matching TRBD1 (5 bases). Looked up from germline, CDR1 is MNHEY and CDR2 is SVGAGI. V lost 4 bases and J 8 bases, leaving 17 bases between the germline ends. The CDR3 is 14 residues long. The CDR3 coding sequence is TGTGCCAGCAGTTCAGGGTCCGGGGCAAAGGGCTACACCTTC. It yields the protein CASSSGSGAKGYTF.

The V call is TRBV12-3 or TRBV12-4, the J call TRBJ1-3; no clear D. The CDR3 loop spans 16 amino acids. Trimming left V 2 bases short and J 0 bases short, with 11 bases between. The CDR3 DNA is TGTGCCAGCAGTTTAAAGCAACCGATCTCTGGAAACACCATATATTTT. This translates into CASSLKQPISGNTIYF.